Each of the 15 T cell receptor beta chains below was sequenced from the same sample in a study of cytomegalovirus exposure and HLA in healthy donors. Both 60 Vbeta primers and 13 Jbeta primers went into the PCR. Here immunoSEQ multiplex PCR was the method, and the copy in TCRdb shows in-frame clones only, minus some. The repertoire includes fewer than 250,000 clones, roughly 80% of them detected once, and about 0.2% sits in the top ten. The material sequenced was PBMCs. Source of these receptors: a girl aged 2-10 years in good health and CMV-seronegative.

V gene TRBV6-1 combines with J gene TRBJ2-3; TRBD1 is a possible D gene (7 bases). Germline V gene lookup returns CDR1 MNHNS and CDR2 SASEGT. V lost 3 bases and J 0 bases, leaving 19 bases between the germline ends. The CDR3 runs 18 residues. CDR3 sequence: CASSDKRGRGTSTDTQYF. CDR3 nucleotides: TGTGCCAGCAGTGATAAGAGGGGGCGGGGTACTAGCACAGATACGCAGTATTTT.

This clone occurred a few times. The chain couples TRBV29-1 to TRBJ2-1; D uncertain. The germline gives CDR1 SQVTM, CDR2 ANQGSEA. CDR3 length: 14 residues. With 3 bases removed from V and 3 bases from J, the gap between germline ends came to 12 bases. DNA of the CDR3: TGCAGCGTTGAGCACCAGCGCCACTACAATGAGCAGTTCTTC. Amino acids: CSVEHQRHYNEQFF.

Turning to this clone: Other DNA sequences in this sample translate to the same CDR3. The chain couples TRBV13 to TRBJ1-2; tentative D call: TRBD1 (5 bases). The CDR3 totals 15 residues. Germline CDR1 is PRHDT and CDR2 is FYEKMQ (reference sequence). Between the trimmed V and J ends, which lost 2 bases and 2 bases, there was a span of 12 bases. In DNA form, the CDR3 reads TGTGCCAGCAGCTTACGGCTCCAGGGAAACTATGGCTACACCTTC. It encodes CASSLRLQGNYGYTF.

V usage is TRBV10-1 and J usage is TRBJ1-1; a possible D gene is TRBD1 (6 bases). V lost 0 bases and J lost 11, with 10 bases in between. The germline V gene encodes CDR1 WNHNN and CDR2 SYGVQD (reference sequence). This CDR3 is 12 amino acids long. The CDR3 nucleotides are TGCGCCAGCAGTGAGTCTCCAGGGGAGGCTTTCTTT. Translated, it gives CASSESPGEAFF.

This chain connects TRBV15 to TRBJ1-1; the match to TRBD1 covers 7 bases. The CDR3 totals 14 residues. V lost 1 base, J lost 6 bases, and 5 bases stayed unmatched. Germline loops: CDR1 LNHNV, CDR2 YYDKDF (reference sequence). The CDR3 here is CATSRVLTGAEAFF. Written as DNA, the CDR3 is TGTGCCACCAGCAGAGTGCTAACAGGGGCTGAAGCTTTCTTT.

The chain has TRBV4-1 and TRBJ2-7; TRBD2 matches at 8 bases. V lost 4 bases and J lost 4; bases outside the gene matches: 3. Germline V gene sequence: CDR1 MGHRA, CDR2 YSYEKL. The CDR3 loop spans 13 amino acids. The CDR3 DNA follows: TGCGCCAGCAGCCCCGGGGGGGGTTACGAGCAGTACTTC. As protein: CASSPGGGYEQYF.

The chain employs TRBV5-1 and TRBJ2-3; D unresolved. Trimming removed 0 bases from V and 0 bases from J, with 14 bases in between. Germline V gene sequence: CDR1 SGHRS, CDR2 YFSETQ. The CDR3 covers 17 residues. CDR3 sequence reads: CASSLDGAPSSTDTQYF. The CDR3 DNA is TGCGCCAGCAGCTTGGACGGAGCACCTTCTAGCACAGATACGCAGTATTTT.

The rearrangement joins TRBV6-1 to TRBJ1-1, with D uncertain. The CDR3 has 14 amino acids. The V and J ends lost 5 bases and 5 bases respectively, with 15 bases between them. CDR1 is MNHNS and CDR2 is SASEGT in the germline V gene. The CDR3 nucleotides read TGTGCCAGCAGTCCTTGGGCAGGTTGGACTGAAGCTTTCTTT. This gives the protein CASSPWAGWTEAFF.

This clone was seen a handful of times. The chain employs TRBV7-9 and TRBJ2-2; D not certain. Germline V CDR1 and CDR2: SEHNR, FQNEAQ (reference sequence). This CDR3 comprises 13 residues. Trimming took 4 bases from V and 5 from J, leaving 8 bases between them. CDR3 bases: TGTGCCAGCAGCTCCTTGTTGACCGGGGAGCTGTTTTTT. Encoded protein: CASSSLLTGELFF.

The rearrangement uses TRBV27 and TRBJ2-7; 11 nucleotides match TRBD1. CDR1 MNHEY and CDR2 SMNVEV come from the germline V gene (reference sequence). This CDR3 comprises 17 residues. V lost 11 bases to trimming and J lost 3 bases; unmatched junction nucleotides: 18. The CDR3 DNA is TGTGCCGATCCGGGACAGGGGGAAACACGAATATACTACGAGCAGTACTTC. Amino acids: CADPGQGETRIYYEQYF.

The rearrangement links TRBV5-6 to TRBJ1-6, with D unclear. The ends were cut back, 4 bases at V and 0 bases at J, with 11 bases in the middle. The CDR3 consists of 16 residues. Looked up from germline, CDR1 is SGHDT and CDR2 is YYEEEE. CDR3 loop: CASSRRLTSYNSPLHF. The CDR3 DNA reads as TGTGCCAGCAGCCGGCGGTTGACCTCCTATAATTCACCCCTCCACTTT.

The chain combines TRBV27 with TRBJ1-5; 10 bases align to TRBD1. The CDR3 extends over 15 amino acids. CDR1 and CDR2 from the germline V gene are MNHEY and SMNVEV (reference sequence). The ends lost 6 bases at V and 4 bases at J; junction bases unmatched: 6. The CDR3 spells CASRRQGADNQPQHF. The CDR3 DNA sequence: TGTGCCAGCAGACGACAGGGGGCTGATAATCAGCCCCAGCATTTT.

V gene TRBV30 combines with J gene TRBJ2-1, with TRBD2 matching over 12 bases. The CDR3 loop spans 17 amino acids. J gave up 3 bases and V 0 bases, and 6 bases lay outside the gene matches. Germline CDR1 reads GTSNPN; CDR2 reads SVGIG (reference sequence). The CDR3 spells CAWSVRGLAGIYNEQFF. The CDR3, as DNA: TGTGCCTGGAGTGTACGGGGACTAGCGGGTATCTACAATGAGCAGTTCTTC.

The V gene is TRBV18, the J gene TRBJ2-1, with TRBD2 matching 14 bases. The CDR3 contains 14 residues. Germline assignment: CDR1 KGHSH and CDR2 LQKENI. Germline trimming cut 6 bases from V and 10 bases from J; bases unmatched to any gene: 5. The CDR3 protein is CASSPGLAGVEQFF. CDR3 bases: TGTGCCAGCTCGCCGGGACTAGCGGGAGTGGAGCAGTTCTTC.

The gene calls are TRBV18 and TRBJ2-7, with D tentatively TRBD1 (6 bases). CDR3 size: 16 residues. Trimming left V 2 bases short and J 2 bases short, with 16 bases between. The V gene's germline CDR1 is KGHSH and CDR2 LQKENI. DNA for the CDR3: TGTGCCAGCTCACCAGAACTGGACAGCCGGGCCTACGAGCAGTACTTC. As protein: CASSPELDSRAYEQYF.